This T cell receptor (beta chain) was captured in a study of identical twins. This clonotype was seen at least ten times. Its cognate antigen is unknown. Study conclusions and caveats: Zero-insertion analyses could be partly confounded by invariant MAIT and iNKT cells.

Template switching added a universal primer site; cDNA carried unique molecular identifiers. Via MiXCR, TCRdb re-called the 5' RACE reads, giving one row per CDR3 protein. The data show around 690,000 distinct CDR3 sequences, less than 25% seen once. The CDR3 consists of 12 residues. Trimming left V 5 bases short and J 2 bases short, with 7 bases between. Germline V gives CDR1 DFQATT, CDR2 SNEGSKA (reference sequence). These same records also appear under a second study, on T cells expressing NK-cell markers. Per that study: Repertoires of TCR beta were obtained from T cells sorted as CD3+CD56+NKG2C+, CD3+CD56+NKG2C- and CD3+CD56-NKG2C+. HCMV serostatus: most of the eight sequenced donors positive, one negative.

The sequence derives from a woman between 18 and 30 years old in good health. The sample taken for sequencing was PBMCs. The rearrangement joins TRBV20-1 to TRBJ2-1, with a weak D call TRBD1 (5 bases). Here the CDR3 DNA reads TGCAGTGCTTCAGGGACCTACAATGAGCAGTTCTTC. Protein sequence: CSASGTYNEQFF.